The present T cell receptor (beta chain) was sequenced within a study of spatial heterogeneity in lung cancer. This clonotype has just a few counts. Every cDNA TCR molecule received its own unique molecular identifier. A single record per CDR3 protein comes from TCRdb applying MiXCR to the 5' RACE reads. Among 60,000 to 65,000 distinct CDR3 sequences listed, approximately 8.9% were seen once. Time point reported: sample taken at primary tumor resection. The study sequenced unsorted whole RNA from tumor, nontumor lung or frozen PBMC. The sample in question was PBMCs, obtained at surgery. The clonotype originates from a female donor with early-stage non-small cell lung cancer.

CDR3 loop: CASSLMEGAITEAFF. The DNA for the CDR3 is TGTGCCAGCAGCTTAATGGAGGGAGCCATCACTGAAGCTTTCTTT. The chain combines TRBV7-3 with TRBJ1-1; no clear D gene. The V gene lost 1 base and the J gene lost 4 bases, with 13 bases spanning the gap. CDR1 is SGHTA, CDR2 FQGTGA, per germline. The CDR3 loop spans 15 amino acids.